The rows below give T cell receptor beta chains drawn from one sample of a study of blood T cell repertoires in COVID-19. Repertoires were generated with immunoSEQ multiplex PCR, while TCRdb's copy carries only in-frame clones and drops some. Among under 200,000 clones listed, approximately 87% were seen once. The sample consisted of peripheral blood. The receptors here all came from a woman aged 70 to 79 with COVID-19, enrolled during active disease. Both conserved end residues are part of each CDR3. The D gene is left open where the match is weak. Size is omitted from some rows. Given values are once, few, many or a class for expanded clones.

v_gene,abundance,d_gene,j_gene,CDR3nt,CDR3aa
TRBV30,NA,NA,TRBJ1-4,TGTGCCTGGGATCAGGGTAGTGAAAAACTGTTTTTT,CAWDQGSEKLFF
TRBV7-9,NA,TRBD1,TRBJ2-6,TGTGCCAGCAGCCCGACAGGGTTAGGGGCCAACGTCCTGACTTTC,CASSPTGLGANVLTF
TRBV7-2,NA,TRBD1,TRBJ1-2,TGTGCCAGCAGCTTAAGGCCAGGGGGCGATTTGGACTATGGCTACACCTTC,CASSLRPGGDLDYGYTF
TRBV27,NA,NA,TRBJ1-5,TGTGCCAGCAGTTTATGGCGGGGCCAGCCCCAGCATTTT,CASSLWRGQPQHF
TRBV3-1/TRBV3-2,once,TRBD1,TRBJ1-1,TGTGCCAGCAGCCCGGGGACAGTTTACGCGGGCGTGAACACTGAAGCTTTCTTT,CASSPGTVYAGVNTEAFF
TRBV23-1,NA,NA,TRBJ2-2,TGCGCCAGCAGTCCCCCCGGGGGGCTAAGCACCGGGGAGCTGTTTTTT,CASSPPGGLSTGELFF
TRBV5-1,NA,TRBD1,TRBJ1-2,TGCGCCAGCAGCGGAGGGACAGCTGGCTACACCTTC,CASSGGTAGYTF
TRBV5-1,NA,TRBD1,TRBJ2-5,TGCGCCAGCAGCCTAGCACCGGACAGGGGACGTGAGACCCAGTACTTC,CASSLAPDRGRETQYF
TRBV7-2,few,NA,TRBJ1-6,TGTGCCAGCAGCTTCCGGGGAGCCTCCTATAATTCACCCCTCCACTTT,CASSFRGASYNSPLHF
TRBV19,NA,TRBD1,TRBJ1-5,TGTGCCAGTAGTACCGCCCGACAGGGGGGCGGGAATCAGCCCCAGCATTTT,CASSTARQGGGNQPQHF
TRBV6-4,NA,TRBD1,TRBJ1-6,TGTGCCAGCAGTACAGACAGGGGAGACTCACCCCTCCACTTT,CASSTDRGDSPLHF
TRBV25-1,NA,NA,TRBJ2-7,TGTGCCAGCAGTGAATCCTACCGGGAGCAGTACTTC,CASSESYREQYF
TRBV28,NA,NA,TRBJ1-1,TGTGCCAGCAGTGGCAGTCTATTCAGGGGAAGGAACACTGAAGCTTTCTTT,CASSGSLFRGRNTEAFF
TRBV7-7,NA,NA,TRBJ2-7,TGTGCCGCACGGGGTCCTAGCGAGCAGTACTTC,CAARGPSEQYF
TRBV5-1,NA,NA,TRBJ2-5,TGCGCCAGCAGCCACCCCTGGACAGTACAAGAGACCCAGTACTTC,CASSHPWTVQETQYF
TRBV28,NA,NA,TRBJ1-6,TGTGCCAGCGGGGCAGGGGATTCACCCCTCCACTTT,CASGAGDSPLHF
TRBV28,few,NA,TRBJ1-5,TGTGCCAGCAAGTTTCGGGGTAGAGATCAGCCCCAGCATTTT,CASKFRGRDQPQHF
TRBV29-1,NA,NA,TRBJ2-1,TGCAGCGTTGAACCTCGGGGGGCCAGGGGTATTAATTATGAGCAGTTCTTC,CSVEPRGARGINYEQFF
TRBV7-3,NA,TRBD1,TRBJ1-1,TGTGCCAGCAGCTTATCACAGGGGAGTAGAGCTTTCTTT,CASSLSQGSRAFF
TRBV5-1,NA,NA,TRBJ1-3,TGCGCCAGCAGCACCGGCGGGGGAACTGGAAACACCATATATTTT,CASSTGGGTGNTIYF
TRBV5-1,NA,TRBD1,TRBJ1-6,TGCGCCAGCAGTTTGACAGGGGGCGTGAATTCACCCCTCCACTTT,CASSLTGGVNSPLHF
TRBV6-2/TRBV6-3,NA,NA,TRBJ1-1,TGTGCCAGCAGTGAGACACGAATGAACACTGAAGCTTTCTTT,CASSETRMNTEAFF
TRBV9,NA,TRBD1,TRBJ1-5,TGTGCCAGCAGCGCGGGACAGGGGTTCAATCAGCCCCAGCATTTT,CASSAGQGFNQPQHF